These 3 T cell receptor beta chains came from one sample sequenced in a study of T cell repertoires in cytomegalovirus infection. TCRdb reprocessed the reads with MiXCR, giving one entry per CDR3 protein. The sample consists of hundreds of thousands of distinct CDR3 sequences, roughly 31% of them appearing once. The sequencing sample was made of PBMCs. The source of these receptors is a human donor in good health (CMV status not recorded). Some clones in this sample may be carry-over from other donors' samples.

The CDR3 is CASSRILAGVYNEQFF. CDR3 nucleotide sequence: TGCGCCAGCAGCCGGATACTAGCGGGGGTTTACAATGAGCAGTTCTTC. V and J are TRBV4-3 and TRBJ2-1; 11 bases are shared with TRBD2. CDR1 is LGHNA, CDR2 YSLEER, per germline. The CDR3 sequence is 16 residues long. Trimming took 4 bases from V and 4 from J; bases not matched to a gene: 6.

This clonotype was seen only a few times. This chain links TRBV2 with TRBJ1-2; the D is unclear. The V gene lost 7 bases and the J gene lost 4 bases, with 13 bases spanning the gap. CDR3 length: 13 amino acids. Germline V gene data show CDR1 as SNHLY and CDR2 as FYNNEI. Here the CDR3 reads CASTLQPSYGYTF. As DNA, the CDR3 is TGTGCCAGCACACTACAGCCTTCCTATGGCTACACCTTC.

This clonotype was counted at least ten times. J is TRBJ2-7 and V is TRBV7-8; either TRBD1 or TRBD2 may supply D (5 bases each). Germline CDR1 SGHVS, CDR2 FQNEAQ. This CDR3 has 17 residues. Trimming took off 3 bases at V and 6 bases at J, with 24 bases between the two ends. The CDR3 loop is CASSFLTQLGSRAEQYF. The CDR3 region has the DNA TGTGCCAGCAGCTTCCTTACCCAACTAGGCAGCAGGGCCGAGCAGTACTTC.